The 30 T cell receptor beta chains listed next were all sequenced from one sample in a study of read filtering for tumor transcriptome and immune sequencing. From 350 to 500 ng of RNA, a library with molecular barcoded alpha/delta and beta/gamma adaptors was made. TCRdb reprocessed the reads with MiXCR, giving one entry per CDR3 protein. Among 13,000 to 15,000 distinct CDR3 sequences listed, 20% were seen once. Specimen: a population of CD138-negative cells sorted from bone marrow. The receptors were gathered from a donor aged 40 or over with multiple myeloma.

CDR3 nucleotide sequence: TGTGCCAGCAGCTTAGAGCTAGCCAAAAACATTCAGTACTTC. It yields the protein CASSLELAKNIQYF. The chain carries TRBV11-2 and TRBJ2-4; D gene ambiguous. Per germline, CDR1 SGHAT and CDR2 FQNNGV. The CDR3 loop spans 14 amino acids. V was pared by 0 bases and J by 0 bases, with 3 bases between.

This clonotype was recorded at least ten times. This chain joins TRBV7-9 and TRBJ2-1; D tentatively fits TRBD1 or TRBD2 (5 bases each). The germline V gene has CDR1 SEHNR and CDR2 FQNEAQ (reference sequence). The CDR3 length is 12 residues. The ends were cut back, 6 bases at V and 5 bases at J, with 8 bases in the middle. The CDR3 DNA is TGTGCCAGCAGGGGGACGGACAATGAGCAGTTCTTC. It translates to CASRGTDNEQFF. Supplemented by reference TRBV7-9 and TRBJ2-1, the full variable domain reads DTGVSQNPRHKITKRGQNVTFRCDPISEHNRLYWYRQTLGQGPEFLTYFQNEAQLEKSRLLSDRFSAERPKGSFSTLEIQRTEQGDSAMYLCASRGTDNEQFFGPGTRLTVL.

This clonotype occurred a few times. A far larger clone is one nucleotide away, so this likely arose from a read error. The chain has TRBV10-2 and TRBJ2-7, with 12 bases matching TRBD2. Trimming at V came to 4 bases and at J to 7 bases, leaving 5 bases not matched to a gene. This CDR3 contains 14 residues. Germline V lookup: CDR1 WSHSY, CDR2 SAAADI. CDR3 protein: CASSASGRGNEQYF. The CDR3 nucleotides read TGCGCCAGCAGTGCTAGCGGGAGGGGGAATGAGCAGTACTTC.

This clonotype came up many times. The V and J genes are TRBV12-3 or TRBV12-4 and TRBJ2-3, with D possibly being TRBD2 (5 bases). This CDR3 is 11 amino acids long. Trimming shortened V by 5 bases and J by 8 bases, and 8 bases separated the two germline ends. The CDR3 region is CASSPGFTQYF. The CDR3 bases are TGTGCCAGCAGTCCGGGGTTTACGCAGTATTTT.

J is TRBJ2-2 and V is TRBV24-1; TRBD1 agrees at 7 bases. J gave up 7 bases and V 3 bases, and 10 bases lay outside the gene matches. The CDR3 loop spans 16 amino acids. The V gene's germline CDR1 is KGHDR and CDR2 SFDVKD. This CDR3 reads CATSDIGQGVGGELFF. The CDR3, as DNA: TGTGCCACCAGTGATATCGGGCAGGGGGTCGGCGGGGAGCTGTTTTTT.

This clonotype was recorded at least ten times. The chain is built from TRBV19 and TRBJ2-3; possibly TRBD2 for D (6 bases). There are 11 residues in the CDR3. Germline V gene lookup returns CDR1 LNHDA and CDR2 SQIVND (reference sequence). The germline V and J ends were trimmed by 6 bases and 6 bases, with 7 bases remaining between them. CDR3 in amino acids: CASRSGDTQYF. CDR3 DNA sequence: TGTGCCAGTAGGAGCGGGGATACGCAGTATTTT.

This clonotype was recorded many times. V usage is TRBV7-8 and J usage is TRBJ2-7, with TRBD1 matching 10 bases. The germline CDR1 and CDR2 sequences are SGHVS and FQNEAQ. CDR3 length: 15 residues. V lost 3 bases to trimming and J lost 0 bases; unmatched junction nucleotides: 2. The CDR3 reads CASSFGTGASYEQYF. CDR3 DNA sequence: TGTGCCAGCAGCTTCGGGACAGGGGCCTCCTACGAGCAGTACTTC.

This clonotype has a handful of counts. The CDR3 reads CASSPLRGTFGETQYF. CDR3 DNA sequence: TGTGCCAGCAGCCCCTTACGGGGAACCTTCGGGGAGACCCAGTACTTC. The chain couples TRBV6-2 or TRBV6-3 to TRBJ2-5, with TRBD2 as a possible D gene (5 bases). This CDR3 has 16 amino acids. V dropped 6 bases and J dropped 5 bases, with 22 bases sitting between them. CDR1 and CDR2 from the germline V gene are MNHEY and SVGEGT.

This clonotype was seen many times. This rearrangement joins TRBV4-1 to TRBJ2-5, with D possibly TRBD2 on 5 matching bases. CDR3 size: 15 residues. Germline values: CDR1 MGHRA, CDR2 YSYEKL. V was clipped by 4 bases and J by 2 bases, with 14 bases between them. The CDR3 nucleotides are TGCGCCAGCAGCCCTTCCACGGGATCACAAGAGACCCAGTACTTC. Its protein is CASSPSTGSQETQYF.

This clonotype was counted only a few times. The chain uses TRBV5-1 and TRBJ2-5; TRBD1 or TRBD2 may be the D gene (5 bases each). Germline V gives CDR1 SGHRS, CDR2 YFSETQ. V lost 4 bases and J lost 5, with 12 bases in between. The CDR3 length is 13 residues. The CDR3 reads CASSQPGRETQYF. CDR3 DNA: TGCGCCAGCAGCCAGCCGGGACGGGAGACCCAGTACTTC.

This clonotype has at least ten counts. V usage is TRBV7-2 and J usage is TRBJ1-4; the match to TRBD1 covers 11 bases. CDR3 length: 15 residues. After removal of 5 bases from V and 7 bases from J, the junction contained 6 bases not matched to a gene. In germline, CDR1 is SGHTA, CDR2 FQGNSA. CDR3 DNA sequence: TGTGCCAGCAGCCCACGGACAGGGGGCGGTGAAAAACTGTTTTTT. Translating it yields CASSPRTGGGEKLFF.

This clonotype was recorded at least ten times. The chain has TRBV5-1 and TRBJ2-6; D call uncertain. The CDR3 covers 15 residues. Germline V gene lookup returns CDR1 SGHRS and CDR2 YFSETQ. V was shortened by 1 base and J by 1 base, with 6 bases between the two germline ends. The CDR3 protein is CASSLSLSGANVLTF. The CDR3 DNA reads TGCGCCAGCAGCTTGTCACTTTCTGGGGCCAACGTCCTGACTTTC.

This clonotype occurred many times. J is TRBJ2-1 and V is TRBV6-2 or TRBV6-3; 11 nucleotides align to TRBD2. The CDR3 has 13 amino acids. Unmatched junction bases numbered 7, after V lost 6 bases and J lost 12 bases. The germline V gene has CDR1 MNHEY and CDR2 SVGEGT. DNA of the CDR3: TGTGCCAGCAGCTCACTAGCGGGAGAGGTGCAGTTCTTC. It encodes CASSSLAGEVQFF.

The chain links TRBV27 to TRBJ1-5, with 7 bases that match TRBD1. CDR1 is MNHEY, CDR2 SMNVEV, per germline (reference sequence). J gave up 6 bases and V 5 bases, and 7 bases lay outside the gene matches. The CDR3 contains 14 residues. Here the CDR3 reads CASSHTGVGQPQHF. In DNA form, the CDR3 reads TGTGCCAGCAGTCATACAGGGGTAGGTCAGCCCCAGCATTTT.

This clonotype was counted at least ten times. The genes are TRBV2 and TRBJ1-2; 7 bases map to TRBD1. V gave up 5 bases and J gave up 4 bases; unmatched junction bases: 13. This CDR3 has 16 amino acids. From germline, CDR1 is SNHLY and CDR2 FYNNEI. The CDR3 here is CASSPTDRVGLYGYTF. Here the CDR3 DNA reads TGTGCCAGCAGTCCTACCGACAGGGTGGGGCTCTATGGCTACACCTTC. Full variable domain (missing parts from reference TRBV2 and TRBJ1-2): EPEVTQTPSHQVTQMGQEVILRCVPISNHLYFYWYRQILGQKVEFLVSFYNNEISEKSEIFDDQFSVERPDGSNFTLKIRSTKLEDSAMYFCASSPTDRVGLYGYTFGSGTRLTVV.

This rearrangement joins TRBV12-3 or TRBV12-4 to TRBJ2-2, with D perhaps assigned TRBD1 or TRBD2 (7 bases each). The CDR3 is 14 amino acids. V was clipped by 3 bases and J by 5 bases, with 10 bases between them. The CDR3 region is CASSFQGGTGELFF. For the CDR3, the DNA is TGTGCCAGCAGTTTCCAGGGGGGGACCGGGGAGCTGTTTTTT.

This clonotype was seen repeatedly, ten times or more. This chain uses TRBV27 with TRBJ1-5; D unresolved. The CDR3 spans 12 residues. CDR1 MNHEY and CDR2 SMNVEV come from the germline V gene (reference sequence). Trimming removed 6 bases from V and 10 bases from J, with 13 bases in between. CDR3 nucleotide sequence: TGTGCCAGCAGGAGGTCAGGAGGACCCCAGCATTTT. Translating it yields CASRRSGGPQHF.

This clonotype has just a few counts. A much larger clone sits a single nucleotide away, making a read error possible. V and J are TRBV4-2 and TRBJ2-1, with D possibly being TRBD2 (5 bases). In germline, CDR1 is LGHNA, CDR2 YNFKEQ. The CDR3 spans 14 residues. The CDR3 here is CPSSQVLVDNEQFF. The DNA of the CDR3 is TGTCCCAGCAGCCAAGTACTAGTTGATAATGAGCAGTTCTTC.

Many counts were recorded for this clonotype. One end of the junction varies from germline; a read error may be responsible. The chain couples TRBV15 to TRBJ2-1; D unresolved. From germline, CDR1 is LNHNV and CDR2 YYDKDF (reference sequence). This CDR3 contains 11 residues. This chain's CDR3 is CATSTYTSSVF. The CDR3 DNA is TGTGCCACCAGCACCTATACATCGTCGGTCTTC.

The chain is built from TRBV12-3 or TRBV12-4 and TRBJ2-2; a weak D match, TRBD2 (6 bases). The CDR3 is made up of 14 amino acids. Trimming cost V 3 bases and J 3 bases, with 8 bases left between them. The CDR3 DNA sequence: TGTGCCAGCAGTTTGGGGGGAGACACCGGGGAGCTGTTTTTT. This codes for CASSLGGDTGELFF.

This chain links TRBV29-1 with TRBJ1-1; the D is unclear. Germline V lookup: CDR1 SQVTM, CDR2 ANQGSEA. The germline V and J ends were trimmed by 4 bases and 0 bases, with 3 bases remaining between them. The CDR3 runs to 11 residues. Here the CDR3 DNA reads TGCAGCGTTGTGGTGAACACTGAAGCTTTCTTT. Its translation: CSVVVNTEAFF.

Of note for this clonotype: This may be a read error, as it is one base from a much larger clone. The chain uses TRBV20-1 and TRBJ2-7; unclear D gene. Germline loops: CDR1 DFQATT, CDR2 SNEGSKA (reference sequence). This CDR3 contains 16 residues. Deletions cut 2 bases from V and 1 base from J, with 18 bases between. The DNA of the CDR3 is TGCAGTGCTAGACCAGTTTTGATAGGAGATTCCTACGAGCAGTACTTC. As protein: CSARPVLIGDSYEQYF.

V usage is TRBV7-2 and J usage is TRBJ2-5, with D possibly being TRBD2 (6 bases). The CDR3 length is 13 residues. The germline CDR1 and CDR2 sequences are SGHTA and FQGNSA. Trimming shortened V by 5 bases and J by 3 bases, and 10 bases separated the two germline ends. CDR3 in DNA: TGTGCCAGCAGCCCCGGGGGTAAAGAGACCCAGTACTTC. This encodes CASSPGGKETQYF.

This clonotype was counted at least ten times. The genes are TRBV4-2 and TRBJ2-3, with 9 positions matching TRBD1. This CDR3 contains 15 residues. J was trimmed by 6 bases and V by 1 base; bases with no gene match: 5. Germline CDR1 is LGHNA and CDR2 is YNFKEQ. The CDR3 bases are TGTGCCAGCAGCCAAGGGGGACAGGGATTTGATACGCAGTATTTT. Protein product: CASSQGGQGFDTQYF.

V gene TRBV12-3 or TRBV12-4 combines with J gene TRBJ1-6; 8 bases are a match to TRBD1. The CDR3 is 13 amino acids. V was pared by 4 bases and J by 7 bases, with 0 bases of the junction left unmatched. The CDR3 here is CASSYRGNSPLHF. The DNA for the CDR3 is TGTGCCAGCAGTTACAGGGGGAATTCACCCCTCCACTTT.

This clonotype was recorded a few times. The chain uses TRBV10-3 and TRBJ2-3, with TRBD2 matching over 9 bases. Germline V gene lookup returns CDR1 ENHRY and CDR2 SYGVKD. Trimming removed 11 bases from V and 2 bases from J; junction bases left unmatched: 5. This CDR3 region has 13 residues. The CDR3 protein is CACGGGTTDTQYF. CDR3 nucleotide sequence: TGTGCCTGCGGGGGGGGGACCACAGATACGCAGTATTTT.

The rearrangement uses TRBV5-1 and TRBJ2-1; 14 bases match TRBD2. The CDR3 totals 16 residues. Per the germline V gene, CDR1 is SGHRS and CDR2 is YFSETQ. V shed 4 bases, J shed 8 bases, and the junction held 8 bases outside the gene matches. CDR3 sequence: CASSETSGGAWDEQFF. The CDR3 nucleotides are TGCGCCAGCAGCGAGACTAGCGGGGGGGCCTGGGATGAGCAGTTCTTC. Together with reference TRBV5-1 and TRBJ2-1, the CDR3 gives the full variable domain: KAGVTQTPRYLIKTRGQQVTLSCSPISGHRSVSWYQQTPGQGLQFLFEYFSETQRNKGNFPGRFSGRQFSNSRSEMNVSTLELGDSALYLCASSETSGGAWDEQFFGPGTRLTVL.

The chain joins TRBV10-3 to TRBJ2-6, with D tentatively TRBD2 (5 bases). The germline CDR1 and CDR2 sequences are ENHRY and SYGVKD. The CDR3 has 17 residues. V shed 0 bases and J shed 0 bases, with 9 bases lying between them. CDR3 DNA: TGTGCCATCAGTGAGTCTCGGACTTTCTCTGGGGCCAACGTCCTGACTTTC. It yields the protein CAISESRTFSGANVLTF.

This sequence joins TRBV30 and TRBJ2-2; D gene uncertain. V dropped 4 bases and J dropped 2 bases, with 2 bases sitting between them. The CDR3 has 11 residues. From germline, CDR1 is GTSNPN and CDR2 SVGIG (reference sequence). CDR3 nucleotides: TGTGCCTGGACCAACACCGGGGAGCTGTTTTTT. It translates to CAWTNTGELFF.

This clonotype appeared many times. The chain combines TRBV5-4 with TRBJ2-2, with D tentatively TRBD1 or TRBD2 (5 bases each). V lost 4 bases and J lost 4, with 17 bases in between. The CDR3 is made up of 16 amino acids. Germline-derived CDR1 and CDR2 are SGHNT and YYREEE (reference sequence). In DNA form, the CDR3 reads TGTGCCAGCAGCCGGGACCCAGCGAACCCCACCGGGGAGCTGTTTTTT. Protein product: CASSRDPANPTGELFF.